In this sample, the clone carrying this T cell receptor (beta chain) turned up a few times. Donors were grouped by their self-reported clinical history. In the original analysis: Using reference gene primer amplification, nucleated cell counts were estimated. The protocol was immunoSEQ multiplex PCR, while the TCRdb copy is restricted to in-frame clones and leaves out a portion. The V and J calls and clone size come from that table; D and trimming were worked out from the DNA. The sample consists of about 170,000 clones, 79% of them appearing once. These data are taken from a study of blood T cell repertoires in COVID-19. In the study overall: For recovered donors of Cohort 3, there were two negative PCRs, clearance, or symptom resolution.

This receptor was obtained from a woman in her 70s in a cohort exposed to, infected with or recovered from COVID-19 (not recorded which). The specimen sequenced was PBMCs or T cells enriched from blood (not recorded which).

CDR3 sequence (DNA): TGTGCCAGCAGTCCCATAGCGGGCAGCTCCTACGAGCAGTACTTC. As protein: CASSPIAGSSYEQYF. V gene TRBV6-5 combines with J gene TRBJ2-7; TRBD2 matches at 7 bases. V was pared by 5 bases and J by 0 bases, with 7 bases of the junction left unmatched. The CDR3 is 15 residues long. In germline, CDR1 is MNHEY, CDR2 SVGAGI.